This TCR beta chain was sequenced in a study of blood T cell repertoires in COVID-19. Whole-study context: Specimens from acute and convalescent COVID-19 originated in the United States, Italy and Spain. In each case, the material was cDNA or gDNA derived from T cells, B-cell-depleted T cells, or PBMCs.

As handled by the study authors: From reference gene primer amplification, estimates of nucleated cell counts were derived. Only in-frame clones appear in the TCRdb table, and some are missing; sequencing was by immunoSEQ multiplex PCR. D and trimming come from the DNA, and the V and J calls and clone size come from that table. Of approximately 240,000 clones detected, approximately 84% appear once; the ten largest clones hold 3% to 3.5%. Looked up from germline, CDR1 is MDHEN and CDR2 is SYDVKM. The CDR3 runs 20 residues. The germline V and J ends were trimmed by 5 bases and 0 bases, with 27 bases remaining between them.

The sample consisted of peripheral blood. The chain is built from TRBV28 and TRBJ2-3; tentatively, D is TRBD2 (5 bases). The receptor was derived from a woman between 25 and 40 years old who had recovered from COVID-19. CDR3 sequence reads: CASSTVAPRDEAPSTDTQYF. CDR3 sequence (DNA): TGTGCCAGCAGTACCGTAGCCCCACGGGATGAGGCCCCTAGCACAGATACGCAGTATTTT.